This TCR beta chain came from a study of blood T cell repertoires in COVID-19. Source study methods: Counts of nucleated cells, estimated from reference gene primer amplification, were obtained. Assay: immunoSEQ multiplex PCR; the TCRdb copy retains only in-frame clones and omits some. V and J calls and clone size are those listed in that table; D and trimming were worked out from the DNA. Of around 230,000 clones listed, around 82% are singletons. V was trimmed by 8 bases and J by 3 bases, leaving 9 bases between them. The length of the CDR3 is 12 residues. CDR1 LNHDA and CDR2 SQIVND come from the germline V gene (reference sequence). This clone has just a few counts.

The chain joins TRBV19 to TRBJ2-3; perhaps TRBD2 as D (5 bases). The sequence derives from a woman in her forties with active or convalescent COVID-19. Sequenced input: peripheral blood. The CDR3 nucleotides are TGTGCCAGTCGGACGGGAACAGATACGCAGTATTTT. It codes for CASRTGTDTQYF.